This entry is about one T cell receptor (beta chain). These data are taken from a study of cytomegalovirus exposure and HLA in healthy donors. Trimming removed 6 bases from V and 3 bases from J; junction bases left unmatched: 7. Germline V gene sequence: CDR1 MNHEY, CDR2 SVGAGI. The CDR3 consists of 15 residues. The PCR was carried out with 60 Vbeta primers and 13 Jbeta primers. TCRdb keeps only in-frame clones here, not all; method: immunoSEQ multiplex PCR. The table shows roughly 220,000 clones, with around 70% occurring only once. The TCR originated in a man aged 40-50 years in good health and CMV-seropositive. Sequencing was carried out using PBMCs. This sequence joins TRBV6-5 and TRBJ2-2, with TRBD2 matching 7 bases. The CDR3 DNA reads as TGTGCCAGCAGGGGAGGGCGGTGGGACACCGGGGAGCTGTTTTTT. It is translated as CASRGGRWDTGELFF.